The T cell receptor beta chain under discussion was sequenced for a study of vaccination effects on CD4 cells after COVID-19. Study conclusions and caveats: Cross-reaction with common cold coronaviruses was seen in only 1 of 255 vaccine-induced clones from healthy vaccinees. Vaccine- and infection-induced clones showed marked clonal contraction late following vaccination.

Sequencing used immunoSEQ multiplex PCR; TCRdb keeps in-frame clones, though not all of them. The sample contains roughly 65,000 clones, 65% to 85% of which appear only once. CDR3 length: 15 amino acids. The V and J ends lost 2 bases and 4 bases respectively, with 14 bases between them. The germline V gene encodes CDR1 MNHEY and CDR2 SVGAGI. About this clone itself: Its specificity is not known.

Antigen-specific CD4+ T cells were expanded with viral peptide pools in the ViraFEST assay before sequencing. At the end of about 9 days of culture, CD4+ T cells were isolated. Vaccinated recipients, who were negative for nucleocapsid antibodies, had no history of SARS-CoV-2 infection. Wells of a few million PBMC each were grown with about 9.8 IU/ml IL-2 and 9.5 to 10 ug/ml peptides. The V and J genes are TRBV6-5 and TRBJ1-1, with unresolved D. This specimen consisted of CD4+ T cells from PBMCs cultured with HCoV-NL63 spike peptides, obtained before COVID-19 vaccination. The origin of this receptor is a human donor who received a COVID-19 vaccine. CDR3 sequence reads: CASSYDVAWSTEAFF. The CDR3 DNA is TGTGCCAGCAGTTACGACGTCGCCTGGAGCACTGAAGCTTTCTTT.